This T cell receptor beta chain was recovered during a study of beta chain features in type 1 diabetes. Staining for CD45RO/CCR7/CD25/CD127/CD95/CD27 allowed sorting of CD4+ naive, central memory, regulatory and stem cell-like memory cells. Purities over 98% were achieved in all sorted populations. Germline V gene lookup returns CDR1 KGHSH and CDR2 LQKENI. V was trimmed by 3 bases and J by 5 bases, leaving 13 bases between them. This CDR3 has 14 residues. General study results and limits: Researchers reported that naive, central memory and Treg TCRB repertoires appeared more similar in patients than in healthy donors. Moderately but significantly shorter TCRB CDR3s were found in Type 1 diabetes patients in all four CD4+ subsets.

This clone was seen a handful of times. As yet, its antigen is unknown. All of the isolated RNA was reverse transcribed, so expressed TCRB transcripts were sequenced. The data were produced by immunoSEQ multiplex PCR, yet TCRdb's version contains in-frame clones alone and is incomplete. This table holds 200,000 to 300,000 clones, 14% found once. The receptor comes from a woman aged 40 to 50 in good health. Sequencing was done on a sample of naive CD4+ T cells from blood. V usage is TRBV18 and J usage is TRBJ1-1; D gene unclear. This CDR3 reads CASSPSSAETEAFF. The CDR3 DNA is TGTGCCAGCTCACCCTCGTCGGCGGAAACTGAAGCTTTCTTT.